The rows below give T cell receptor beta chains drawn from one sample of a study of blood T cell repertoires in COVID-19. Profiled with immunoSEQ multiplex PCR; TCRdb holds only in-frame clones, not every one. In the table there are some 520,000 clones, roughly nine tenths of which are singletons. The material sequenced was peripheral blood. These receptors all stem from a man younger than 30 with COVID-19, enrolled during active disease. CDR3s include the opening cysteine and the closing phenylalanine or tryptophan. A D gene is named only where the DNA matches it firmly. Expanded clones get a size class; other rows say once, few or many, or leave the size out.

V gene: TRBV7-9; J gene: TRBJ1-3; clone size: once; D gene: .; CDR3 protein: CASSLTGNSGNTIYF; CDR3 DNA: TGTGCCAGCAGCTTAACAGGAAACTCTGGAAACACCATATATTTT
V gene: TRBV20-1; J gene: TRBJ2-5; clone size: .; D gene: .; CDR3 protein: CSVQPQETQYF; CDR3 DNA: TGCAGTGTACAGCCCCAAGAGACCCAGTACTTC
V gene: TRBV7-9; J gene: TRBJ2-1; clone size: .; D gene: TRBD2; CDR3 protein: CASSPSSGSYNEQFF; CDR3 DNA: TGTGCCAGCAGCCCATCTAGCGGGAGCTACAATGAGCAGTTCTTC
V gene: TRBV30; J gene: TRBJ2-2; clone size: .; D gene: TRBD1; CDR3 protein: CAWRSTGGNTGELFF; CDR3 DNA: TGTGCCTGGAGGTCGACAGGGGGAAACACCGGGGAGCTGTTTTTT
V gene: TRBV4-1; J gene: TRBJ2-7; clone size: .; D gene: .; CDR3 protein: CASSPRQSYEQYF; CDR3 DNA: TGCGCCAGCAGCCCCAGACAGTCCTACGAGCAGTACTTC
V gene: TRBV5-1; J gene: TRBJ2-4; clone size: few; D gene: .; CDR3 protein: CASSLTGAKNIQYF; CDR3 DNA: TGCGCCAGCAGCTTGACAGGGGCCAAAAACATTCAGTACTTC
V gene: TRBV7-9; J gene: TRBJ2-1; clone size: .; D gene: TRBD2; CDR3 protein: CAIPYLPAGGHNEQFF; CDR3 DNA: TGTGCCATCCCCTACCTGCCGGCGGGGGGCCACAATGAGCAGTTCTTC
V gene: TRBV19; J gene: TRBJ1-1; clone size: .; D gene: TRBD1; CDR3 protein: CASSTTDRTMNTEAFF; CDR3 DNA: TGTGCCAGTAGTACGACGGACAGGACAATGAACACTGAAGCTTTCTTT
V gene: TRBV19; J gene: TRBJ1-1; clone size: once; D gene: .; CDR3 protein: CASSMAVEAFF; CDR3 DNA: TGTGCCAGTAGTATGGCAGTTGAAGCTTTCTTT
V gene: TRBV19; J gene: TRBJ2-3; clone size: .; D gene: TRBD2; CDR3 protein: CATNERGGKDTQYF; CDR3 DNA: TGTGCCACTAACGAGCGGGGGGGAAAAGATACGCAGTATTTT
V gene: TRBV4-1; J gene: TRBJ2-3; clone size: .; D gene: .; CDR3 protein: CASSQESDTQYF; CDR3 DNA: TGCGCCAGCAGCCAAGAGAGTGATACGCAGTATTTT
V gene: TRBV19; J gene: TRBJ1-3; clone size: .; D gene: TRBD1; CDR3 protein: CASIQGARWNTIYF; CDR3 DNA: TGTGCCAGTATCCAGGGGGCCAGATGGAACACCATATATTTT
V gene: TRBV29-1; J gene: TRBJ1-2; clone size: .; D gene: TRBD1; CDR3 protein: CSVGTGGGYTF; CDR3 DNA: TGCAGCGTTGGGACAGGCGGTGGCTACACCTTC
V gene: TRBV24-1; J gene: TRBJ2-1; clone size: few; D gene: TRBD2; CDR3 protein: CATSDLPAGADEQFF; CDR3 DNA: TGTGCCACCAGTGATTTGCCAGCGGGAGCAGATGAGCAGTTCTTC
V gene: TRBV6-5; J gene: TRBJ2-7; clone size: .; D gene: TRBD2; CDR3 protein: CASKTSGSHEQYF; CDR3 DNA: TGTGCCAGCAAAACTAGCGGGAGCCACGAGCAGTACTTC
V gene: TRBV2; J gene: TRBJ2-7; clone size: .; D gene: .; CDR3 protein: CASSEISFDEQYF; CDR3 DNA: TGTGCCAGCAGTGAAATCTCCTTCGACGAGCAGTACTTC
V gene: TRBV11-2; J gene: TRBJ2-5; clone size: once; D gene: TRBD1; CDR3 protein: CASSLDRGFQETQYF; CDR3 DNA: TGTGCCAGCAGCTTGGACAGGGGATTCCAAGAGACCCAGTACTTC
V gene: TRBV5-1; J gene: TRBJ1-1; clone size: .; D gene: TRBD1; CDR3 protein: CASSLALSGTDEAFF; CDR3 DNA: TGCGCCAGCAGCTTGGCCTTGTCAGGGACAGATGAAGCTTTCTTT
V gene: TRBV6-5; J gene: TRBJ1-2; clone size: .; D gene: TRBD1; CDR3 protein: CASSPPGQGGVGYTF; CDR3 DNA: TGTGCCAGCAGTCCGCCGGGACAGGGGGGAGTTGGCTACACCTTC
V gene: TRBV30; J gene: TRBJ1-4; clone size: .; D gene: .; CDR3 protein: CAWTPNGAQLFF; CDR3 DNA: TGTGCCTGGACTCCCAATGGGGCCCAACTGTTTTTT
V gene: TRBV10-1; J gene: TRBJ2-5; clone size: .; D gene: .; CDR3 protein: CASSDHSNLTQYF; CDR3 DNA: TGCGCCAGCAGTGACCACAGTAATTTAACCCAGTACTTC
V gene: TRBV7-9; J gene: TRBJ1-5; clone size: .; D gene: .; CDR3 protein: CASSLEGGGNQPQHF; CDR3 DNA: TGTGCCAGCAGCTTAGAGGGAGGCGGCAATCAGCCCCAGCATTTT
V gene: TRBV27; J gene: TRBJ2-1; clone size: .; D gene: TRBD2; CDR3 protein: CASSLGASGGAVYNEQFF; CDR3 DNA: TGTGCCAGCAGTTTAGGGGCTAGCGGGGGGGCTGTTTACAATGAGCAGTTCTTC
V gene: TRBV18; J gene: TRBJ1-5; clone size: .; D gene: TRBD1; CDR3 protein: CASSYSGGNSNQPQHF; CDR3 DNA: TGTGCCAGCTCCTACTCAGGGGGAAATAGCAATCAGCCCCAGCATTTT
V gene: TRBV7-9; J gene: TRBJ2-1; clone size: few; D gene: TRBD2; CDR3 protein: CASSYVPGLAPNEQFF; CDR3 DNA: TGTGCCAGCAGCTACGTTCCGGGACTAGCCCCGAATGAGCAGTTCTTC
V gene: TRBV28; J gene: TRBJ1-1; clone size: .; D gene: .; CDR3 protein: CASSLSPISPFF; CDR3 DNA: TGTGCCAGCAGTTTATCCCCCATTTCCCCTTTCTTT
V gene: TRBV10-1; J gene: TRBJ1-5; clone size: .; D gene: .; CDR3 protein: CASSRDTYQPQHF; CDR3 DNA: TGCGCCAGCAGCCGGGACACATATCAGCCCCAGCATTTT
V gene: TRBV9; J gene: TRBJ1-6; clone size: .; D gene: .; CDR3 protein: CASSLFPGQINSPLHF; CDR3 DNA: TGTGCCAGCAGTTTGTTCCCCGGACAGATTAATTCACCCCTCCACTTT
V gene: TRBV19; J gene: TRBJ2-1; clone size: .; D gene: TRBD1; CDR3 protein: CASSTGQAYNEQFF; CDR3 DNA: TGTGCCAGTAGTACCGGACAGGCCTACAATGAGCAGTTCTTC
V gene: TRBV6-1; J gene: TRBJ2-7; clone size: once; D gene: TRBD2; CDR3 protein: CASSGLAGDTPYEQYF; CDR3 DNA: TGTGCCAGCAGTGGGCTAGCGGGAGATACCCCCTACGAGCAGTACTTC
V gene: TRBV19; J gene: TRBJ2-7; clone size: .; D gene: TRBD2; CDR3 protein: CASGGLAGVSGGYEQYF; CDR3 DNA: TGTGCCAGCGGAGGACTAGCGGGAGTTTCAGGAGGCTACGAGCAGTACTTC
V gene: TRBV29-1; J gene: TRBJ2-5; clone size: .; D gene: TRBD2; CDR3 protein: CSVWSGGGQETQYF; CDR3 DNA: TGCAGCGTGTGGAGCGGGGGAGGCCAAGAGACCCAGTACTTC
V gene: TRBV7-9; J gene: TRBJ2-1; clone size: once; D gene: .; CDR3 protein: CASSLPRGLHNEQFF; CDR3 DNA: TGTGCCAGCAGCTTACCCAGGGGCCTACACAATGAGCAGTTCTTC
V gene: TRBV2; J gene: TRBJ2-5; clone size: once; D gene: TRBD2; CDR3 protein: CASRGLAGGQETQYF; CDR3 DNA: TGTGCCAGCAGGGGTCTAGCGGGGGGGCAAGAGACCCAGTACTTC
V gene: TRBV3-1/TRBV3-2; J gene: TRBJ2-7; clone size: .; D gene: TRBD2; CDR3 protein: CASSQGLAAYEQYF; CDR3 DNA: TGTGCCAGCAGCCAGGGACTAGCAGCCTACGAGCAGTACTTC
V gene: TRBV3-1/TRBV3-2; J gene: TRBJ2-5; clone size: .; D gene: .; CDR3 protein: CASSRQETQYF; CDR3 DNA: TGTGCCAGCAGCCGGCAGGAGACCCAGTACTTC
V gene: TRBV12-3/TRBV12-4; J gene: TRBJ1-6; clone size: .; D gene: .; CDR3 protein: CASSLTRNSPLHF; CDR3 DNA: TGTGCCAGCAGTTTAACGAGGAATTCACCCCTCCACTTT
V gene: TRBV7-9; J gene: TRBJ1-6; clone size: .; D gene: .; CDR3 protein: CASSLGGSPLHF; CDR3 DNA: TGTGCCAGCAGCTTAGGAGGTTCACCCCTCCACTTT
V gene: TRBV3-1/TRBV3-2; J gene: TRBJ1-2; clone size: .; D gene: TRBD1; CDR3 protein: CASSPSGQSLYGYTF; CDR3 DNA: TGTGCCAGCAGCCCGTCGGGACAGTCCCTTTATGGCTACACCTTC
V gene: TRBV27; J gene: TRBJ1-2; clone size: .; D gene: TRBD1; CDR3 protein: CASRTGANYGYTF; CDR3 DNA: TGTGCCAGCAGGACAGGGGCTAACTATGGCTACACCTTC
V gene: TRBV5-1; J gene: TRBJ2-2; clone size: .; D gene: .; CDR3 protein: CASRLAAGANTGELFF; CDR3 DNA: TGCGCCAGCAGGTTGGCAGCGGGCGCGAACACCGGGGAGCTGTTTTTT
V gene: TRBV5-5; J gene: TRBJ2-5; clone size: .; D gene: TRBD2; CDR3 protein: CASPASVLAGGRETQYF; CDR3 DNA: TGTGCCAGCCCAGCTTCAGTTCTAGCGGGAGGGCGGGAGACCCAGTACTTC
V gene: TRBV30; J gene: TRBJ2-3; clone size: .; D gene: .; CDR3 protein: CAWSGANDTDTQYF; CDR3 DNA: TGTGCCTGGAGTGGGGCCAATGACACAGATACGCAGTATTTT
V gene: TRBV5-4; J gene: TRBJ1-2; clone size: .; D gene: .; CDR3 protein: CASSLGGGSYTF; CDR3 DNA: TGTGCCAGCAGCTTGGGAGGGGGTAGCTACACCTTC
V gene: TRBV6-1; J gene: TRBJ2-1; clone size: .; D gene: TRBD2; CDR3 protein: CASSELLAVITYNEQFF; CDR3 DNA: TGTGCCAGCAGTGAGCTGCTAGCGGTTATCACCTACAATGAGCAGTTCTTC
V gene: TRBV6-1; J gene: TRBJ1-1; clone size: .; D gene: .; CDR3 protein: CASSEAGRTEAFF; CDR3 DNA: TGTGCCAGCAGTGAAGCGGGGAGGACTGAAGCTTTCTTT
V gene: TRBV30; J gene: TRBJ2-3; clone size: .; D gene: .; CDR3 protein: CAWSGQGTDTQYF; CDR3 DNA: TGTGCCTGGAGTGGCCAGGGGACAGATACGCAGTATTTT
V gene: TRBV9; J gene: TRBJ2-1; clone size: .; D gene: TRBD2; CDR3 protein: CASSVEGTSGRHEQFF; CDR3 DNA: TGTGCCAGCAGCGTAGAAGGGACTAGCGGGAGGCATGAGCAGTTCTTC
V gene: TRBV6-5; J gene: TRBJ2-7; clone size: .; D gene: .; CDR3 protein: CASSLGPTYEQYF; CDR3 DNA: TGTGCCAGCAGCCTGGGGCCGACCTACGAGCAGTACTTC
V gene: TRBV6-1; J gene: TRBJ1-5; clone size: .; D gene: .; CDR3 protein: CASSERRKYSNQPQHF; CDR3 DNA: TGTGCCAGCAGTGAACGCAGGAAATATAGCAATCAGCCCCAGCATTTT
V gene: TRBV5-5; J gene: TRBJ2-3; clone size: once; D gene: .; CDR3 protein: CASSLGPAERKPHTDTQYF; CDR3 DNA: TGTGCCAGCAGCTTGGGACCCGCCGAGAGGAAGCCACACACAGATACGCAGTATTTT
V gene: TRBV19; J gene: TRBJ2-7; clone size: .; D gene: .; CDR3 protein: CASSYNYEQYF; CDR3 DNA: TGTGCCAGTAGTTACAACTACGAGCAGTACTTC
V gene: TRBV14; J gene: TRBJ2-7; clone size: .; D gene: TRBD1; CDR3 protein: CASRRTTGGYEQYF; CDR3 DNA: TGTGCCAGCAGGCGGACAACAGGGGGCTACGAGCAGTACTTC
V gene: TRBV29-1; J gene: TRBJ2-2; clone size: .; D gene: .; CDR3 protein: CSVVQDANTGELFF; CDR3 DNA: TGCAGCGTTGTACAGGACGCGAACACCGGGGAGCTGTTTTTT